Each of the 12 T cell receptor beta chains below was sequenced from the same sample in a study of cytomegalovirus exposure and HLA in healthy donors (TCRdb year 2017). Library method: the immunoSEQ multiplex PCR assay. A mixture of 60 forward primers for TCR Vbeta segments and 13 reverse primers for TCR Jbeta segments was used in the multiplex PCR. TCRdb mirrors the immuneACCESS table, restricted to in-frame sequences. Some clones are absent from its copies; in checked studies, under half trace to an unresolved V gene, and the reason for the others is unknown. The sample table shows about 170,000 clones, and 82% are seen once. Approximately 1.6% of the sample belongs to the ten largest clones. Sequenced input: PBMCs. The receptors derive from a male donor in good health and CMV-seronegative.

V gene TRBV7-3 combines with J gene TRBJ2-5, with a tentative D call TRBD1 (5 bases). The J call may be in error: the DNA end matches TRBJ2-7 better. This CDR3 region has 14 residues. Germline V gene data show CDR1 as SGHTA and CDR2 as FQGTGA. The CDR3 nucleotides read TGTGCCAGCAGCTCCCAGGGTGGCGGCTACGAGCAGTACTTC. Protein product: CASSSQGGGYEQYF.

The chain joins TRBV19 to TRBJ2-1, with 10 bases fitting TRBD2. Germline CDR1 and CDR2: LNHDA and SQIVND (reference sequence). This CDR3 has 19 residues. The ends lost 6 bases at V and 8 bases at J; junction bases unmatched: 22. In DNA, the CDR3 is TGTGCCAGTAGACCGGGACGCCGGGATAGCGGGAGGTTCACCCATGAGCAGTTCTTC. This sequence encodes CASRPGRRDSGRFTHEQFF.

CDR3 in amino acids: CATSSQGGSGNTIYF. The CDR3 DNA reads as TGTGCCACCAGCAGTCAGGGGGGCTCTGGAAACACCATATATTTT. The chain is built from TRBV15 and TRBJ1-3; 7 nucleotides align to TRBD1. Germline trimming cut 3 bases from V and 0 bases from J; bases unmatched to any gene: 2. CDR3 length: 15 residues. In germline, CDR1 is LNHNV, CDR2 YYDKDF (reference sequence).

V is TRBV4-1 and J is TRBJ2-3; no clear D gene. The V end lost 1 base, the J end lost 6 bases, and 8 bases lay between the germline ends. Looked up from germline, CDR1 is MGHRA and CDR2 is YSYEKL. The CDR3 is 13 residues long. The CDR3 DNA is TGCGCCAGCAGCCAAGGCCTAACGGATACGCAGTATTTT. This sequence encodes CASSQGLTDTQYF.

The rearrangement uses TRBV27 and TRBJ1-4; 7 bases agree with TRBD1. From germline, CDR1 is MNHEY and CDR2 SMNVEV (reference sequence). J lost 7 bases, V lost 3 bases, and 8 bases had no gene match. This CDR3 contains 15 residues. In nucleotides, the CDR3 is TGTGCCAGCAGTTTTGGAGGACAGGTCACTGAAAAACTGTTTTTT. Protein product: CASSFGGQVTEKLFF.

The chain links TRBV6-5 to TRBJ2-4, with D possibly being TRBD2 (5 bases). Trimming took 8 bases from V and 1 from J, leaving 15 bases between them. The CDR3 has 15 residues. Looked up from germline, CDR1 is MNHEY and CDR2 is SVGAGI. The CDR3 DNA reads as TGTGCCAGCCATTCCGGGGAATCGGCCAAAAACATTCAGTACTTC. This translates into CASHSGESAKNIQYF.

The V call is TRBV28, the J call TRBJ1-1; TRBD1 might be the D (5 bases). The germline gives CDR1 MDHEN, CDR2 SYDVKM. The V and J ends lost 6 bases and 7 bases respectively, with 15 bases between them. CDR3 size: 13 residues. The CDR3 loop is CASSQGARGEAFF. CDR3 coding DNA: TGTGCCAGCAGCCAAGGGGCTCGAGGTGAAGCTTTCTTT.

V is TRBV5-4 and J is TRBJ1-2, with 7 bases that match TRBD1. Germline trimming cut 4 bases from V and 1 base from J; bases unmatched to any gene: 7. CDR3 size: 15 residues. In germline, CDR1 is SGHNT, CDR2 YYREEE (reference sequence). CDR3 coding DNA: TGTGCCAGCAGCGCGACAGGGAGTCTTAACTATGGCTACACCTTC. It is translated as CASSATGSLNYGYTF.

The V gene is TRBV6-5, the J gene TRBJ2-7, with 7 bases aligning to TRBD2. The germline V gene encodes CDR1 MNHEY and CDR2 SVGAGI. This CDR3 spans 12 amino acids. The J segment lost 10 bases and the V segment lost 6 bases, leaving 9 bases of the junction unmatched. CDR3 sequence reads: CASSRDRDYQYF. Written as DNA, the CDR3 is TGTGCCAGCAGCCGGGACCGGGACTATCAGTACTTC.

The V call is TRBV9, the J call TRBJ1-2; perhaps TRBD1 as D (6 bases). This CDR3 comprises 15 residues. CDR1 and CDR2 (germline): SGDLS, YYNGEE. V was trimmed by 2 bases and J by 3 bases, leaving 14 bases between them. Written as DNA, the CDR3 is TGTGCCAGCAGCGTCGGGGGGGCAGATCACTATGGCTACACCTTC. Protein: CASSVGGADHYGYTF.

The J gene is TRBJ2-7, the V gene TRBV19, with TRBD2 identical over 7 bases. The CDR3 consists of 15 residues. J lost 2 bases, V lost 5 bases, and 9 bases had no gene match. The germline CDR1 and CDR2 sequences are LNHDA and SQIVND (reference sequence). CDR3 sequence (DNA): TGTGCCAGTAGTTCTGCTAGCGGACAAACCTACGAGCAGTACTTC. Its translation: CASSSASGQTYEQYF.

CDR3 region: CASTYPTSGKNTGELFF. Written as DNA, the CDR3 is TGTGCCAGCACTTACCCAACTAGCGGGAAGAACACCGGGGAGCTGTTTTTT. The J gene is TRBJ2-2, the V gene TRBV19, with TRBD2 matching over 10 bases. Per the germline V gene, CDR1 is LNHDA and CDR2 is SQIVND (reference sequence). The CDR3 length is 17 residues. J gave up 1 base and V 9 bases, and 11 bases lay outside the gene matches.